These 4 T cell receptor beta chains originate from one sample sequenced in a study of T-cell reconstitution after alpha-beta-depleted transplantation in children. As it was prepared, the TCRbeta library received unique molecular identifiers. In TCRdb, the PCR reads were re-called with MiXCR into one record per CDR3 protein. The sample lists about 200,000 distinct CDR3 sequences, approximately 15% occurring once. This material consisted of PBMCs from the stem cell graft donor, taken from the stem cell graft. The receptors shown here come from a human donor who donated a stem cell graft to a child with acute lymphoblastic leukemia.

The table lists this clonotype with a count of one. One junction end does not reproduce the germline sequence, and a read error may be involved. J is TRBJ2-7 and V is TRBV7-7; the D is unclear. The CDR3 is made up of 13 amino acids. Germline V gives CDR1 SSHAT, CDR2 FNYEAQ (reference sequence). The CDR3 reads CASSLESRDEQYF. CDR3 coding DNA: TGTGCTAGCAGCTTAGAAAGTAGGGACGAGCAGTACTTC.

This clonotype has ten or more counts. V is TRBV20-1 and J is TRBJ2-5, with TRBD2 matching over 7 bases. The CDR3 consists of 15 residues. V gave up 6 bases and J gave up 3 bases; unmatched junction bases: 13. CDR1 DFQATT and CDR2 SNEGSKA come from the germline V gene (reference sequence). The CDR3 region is CSAYSGGAGEETQYF. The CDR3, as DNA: TGCAGTGCCTACTCGGGAGGTGCGGGAGAAGAGACCCAGTACTTC.

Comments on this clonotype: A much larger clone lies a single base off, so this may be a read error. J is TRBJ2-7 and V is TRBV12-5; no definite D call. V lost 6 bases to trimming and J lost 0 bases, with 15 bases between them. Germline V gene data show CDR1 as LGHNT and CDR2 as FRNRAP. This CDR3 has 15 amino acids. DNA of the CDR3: TGTGCTAGTGGGCCCCAAGTGGCGAGCTCCTACGAGCAGTACTTC. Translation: CASGPQVASSYEQYF.

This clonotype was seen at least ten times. The CDR3 loop is CASTQGGRLYEQYF. The CDR3 DNA sequence: TGTGCCAGCACTCAGGGCGGGCGCCTTTACGAGCAGTACTTC. The rearrangement links TRBV12-3 or TRBV12-4 to TRBJ2-7; TRBD1 or TRBD2 may be the D gene (5 bases each). V gave up 7 bases and J gave up 4 bases, with 17 bases separating them. The CDR3 length is 14 residues.